The 12 T cell receptor beta chains presented below share a single source sample, sequenced in a study of Graves' ophthalmopathy and Graves' hyperthyroidism. RNA transcripts yielded amplified TCR beta CDR3 regions. The library came from an HTBI-primed first-round RT-PCR and a second-round multiplex PCR. MiXCR was run by TCRdb on the multiplex PCR reads, yielding one entry per CDR3 protein. The data hold hundreds of thousands of distinct CDR3 sequences, with 20% to 25% observed a single time. Sequencing input: peripheral blood. The origin of the receptors is a woman between 18 and 29 years old with stable Graves' hyperthyroidism.

The J gene is TRBJ2-5, the V gene TRBV6-5; 10 positions agree with TRBD2. There are 16 residues in the CDR3. V lost 1 base to trimming and J lost 5 bases; unmatched junction nucleotides: 7. CDR1 is MNHEY and CDR2 is SVGAGI in the germline V gene. The CDR3 reads CASSYLQAGGGETQYF. Here the CDR3 DNA reads TGTGCCAGCAGTTACTTACAAGCGGGAGGGGGTGAGACCCAGTACTTC.

This clonotype was picked up many times. This chain connects TRBV19 to TRBJ2-5; 15 bases are shared with TRBD2. From germline, CDR1 is LNHDA and CDR2 SQIVND (reference sequence). The CDR3 runs to 13 residues. Trimming took 6 bases from V and 9 from J; bases not matched to a gene: 2. This CDR3 is CASRGLAGGPQYF. The CDR3 nucleotides are TGTGCCAGTAGAGGACTAGCGGGGGGGCCCCAGTACTTC.

The V and J genes are TRBV3-1 and TRBJ2-5; 13 positions agree with TRBD2. Trimming cost V 1 base and J 4 bases; bases outside gene matches: 0. This CDR3 is 15 amino acids long. CDR1 is LGHDT and CDR2 is YNNKEL in the germline V gene (reference sequence). The CDR3 bases are TGTGCCAGCAGCCAAGGGACTAGCGGGGGAGAGACCCAGTACTTC. Its protein product is CASSQGTSGGETQYF.

This clonotype was counted many times. The CDR3 coding sequence is TGTGCCACCAGCACCTTCTGGTTAGCCAAAAACATTCAGTACTTC. Its translation: CATSTFWLAKNIQYF. V gene TRBV15 combines with J gene TRBJ2-4; D is ambiguous. This CDR3 comprises 15 residues. Germline V gene lookup returns CDR1 LNHNV and CDR2 YYDKDF (reference sequence). V was clipped by 4 bases and J by 0 bases, with 10 bases between them.

This clonotype was seen at least ten times. CDR3 nucleotides: TGTGCCAGCAGTTTATCAGGGGGCATTGGCAATCAGCCCCAGCATTTT. This codes for CASSLSGGIGNQPQHF. The V and J genes are TRBV6-5 and TRBJ1-5; 8 positions agree with TRBD1. The CDR3 has 16 residues. The J segment lost 2 bases and the V segment lost 4 bases, leaving 7 bases of the junction unmatched. Germline values: CDR1 MNHEY, CDR2 SVGAGI.

This clonotype was seen many times. V usage is TRBV11-2 and J usage is TRBJ2-2; 12 bases match TRBD2. The CDR3 has 16 amino acids. Germline values: CDR1 SGHAT, CDR2 FQNNGV. V lost 5 bases and J lost 4; bases outside the gene matches: 5. In nucleotides, the CDR3 is TGTGCCAGCAGCCAAGGACTAGCGGGGTTCACCGGGGAGCTGTTTTTT. Protein sequence: CASSQGLAGFTGELFF.

This clonotype was counted at least ten times. This chain connects TRBV7-3 to TRBJ2-7; D gene ambiguous. V was cut by 5 bases and J by 1 base, with 12 bases left in between. This CDR3 comprises 14 residues. Germline V gives CDR1 SGHTA, CDR2 FQGTGA. The CDR3 DNA reads TGTGCCAGCAGCGCCATAGGGCCTTCCTACGAGCAGTACTTC. Translated, it gives CASSAIGPSYEQYF.

This clonotype was seen many times. CDR3 nucleotide sequence: TGTGCCATCAGTGCCAGCGCTATGAACACCGGGGAGCTGTTTTTT. Amino acids: CAISASAMNTGELFF. This sequence joins TRBV10-3 and TRBJ2-2, with D unresolved. Trimming cost V 4 bases and J 1 base, with 10 bases left between them. Germline V CDR1 and CDR2: ENHRY, SYGVKD. CDR3 length: 15 residues.

A word on this clonotype: A much larger clone lies a single base off, so this may be a read error. This sequence joins TRBV7-2 and TRBJ2-5, with D possibly matching TRBD1 (6 bases). This CDR3 is built from 16 residues. The V end lost 5 bases, the J end lost 3 bases, and 19 bases lay between the germline ends. CDR1 and CDR2 (germline): SGHTA, FQGNSA. The CDR3 DNA reads TGTACCAGCAGCCCCCGGGCGCCAGGGGCGGAAGAGACCCAGTACTTC. This gives the protein CTSSPRAPGAEETQYF.

This clonotype appeared many times. The chain joins TRBV28 to TRBJ1-5; TRBD1 matches 8 bases. The CDR3 extends over 17 amino acids. Looked up from germline, CDR1 is MDHEN and CDR2 is SYDVKM. V shed 5 bases and J 0 bases; nucleotides not matched to a gene: 9. CDR3 region: CASSHDRGQFSNQPQHF. The CDR3 coding sequence is TGTGCCAGCAGTCACGACAGGGGTCAATTTAGCAATCAGCCCCAGCATTTT. The variable domain in full, completed from reference TRBV28 and TRBJ1-5, reads DVKVTQSSRYLVKRTGEKVFLECVQDMDHENMFWYRQDPGLGLRLIYFSYDVKMKEKGDIPEGYSVSREKKERFSLILESASTNQTSMYLCASSHDRGQFSNQPQHFGDGTRLSIL.

This clonotype was found many times. V and J are TRBV2 and TRBJ1-3; no clear D. Germline assignment: CDR1 SNHLY and CDR2 FYNNEI. The CDR3 runs to 14 residues. V dropped 7 bases and J dropped 0 bases, with 10 bases sitting between them. The CDR3 here is CASIRETSGNTIYF. CDR3 coding DNA: TGTGCCAGCATCCGGGAAACCTCTGGAAACACCATATATTTT.

This clonotype was seen a handful of times. The chain couples TRBV18 to TRBJ2-7, with 7 bases matching TRBD1. This CDR3 spans 12 amino acids. Germline V CDR1 and CDR2: KGHSH, LQKENI. The junction had 3 bases not matched to a gene; V was cut back by 3 bases and J by 7 bases. The CDR3 here is CASSPTGMEQYF. CDR3 nucleotide sequence: TGTGCCAGCTCACCGACAGGGATGGAGCAGTACTTC.